The T cell receptor beta chain under discussion was sequenced for a study of cytomegalovirus exposure and HLA in healthy donors. In germline, CDR1 is GTSNPN, CDR2 SVGIG (reference sequence). The CDR3 is 14 residues long. Trimming stripped 6 bases from V and 0 bases from J, with 9 bases between. On this clone: The antigen is unknown.

A multiplex PCR was run with 60 Vbeta primers and 13 Jbeta primers. This table comes from immunoSEQ multiplex PCR, and its TCRdb copy is limited to in-frame clones, with some not included. This sample's table reports approximately 47,000 clones. The study, taken as a whole, reports: Association of approximately 18,000 TCR beta sequences with HLA alleles was found at 0.05 false discovery rate in a later analysis.

Sequenced input: PBMCs. The source is a male donor in good health and CMV-seronegative. This chain joins TRBV30 and TRBJ1-6; TRBD1 might be the D (5 bases). CDR3 DNA sequence: TGTGCCTGCTTGCAGGGCTCCTATAATTCACCCCTCCACTTT. Protein: CACLQGSYNSPLHF. Using reference TRBV30 and TRBJ1-6 for the parts outside the CDR3, the full variable domain is SQTIHQWPATLVQPVGSPLSLECTVEGTSNPNLYWYRQAAGRGLQLLFYSVGIGQISSEVPQNLSASRPQDRQFILSSKKLLLSDSGFYLCACLQGSYNSPLHFGNGTRLTVT.